This passage covers 30 T cell receptor beta chains from one sample sequenced in a study of T cells after yellow fever vaccination. In TCRdb, the 5' RACE reads were re-called with MiXCR into one record per CDR3 protein. The data contain approximately 300,000 distinct CDR3 sequences, roughly 10% of them singletons. This specimen consisted of CD4+ T cells sorted from PBMCs, obtained 45 days after the yellow fever booster vaccination. These receptors all come from a man between 18 and 35 years old who received the YFV17D yellow fever vaccine.

This chain connects TRBV7-9 to TRBJ1-5, with TRBD1 matching over 8 bases. CDR1 is SEHNR, CDR2 FQNEAQ, per germline (reference sequence). There are 16 residues in the CDR3. Trimming removed 3 bases from V and 1 base from J; junction bases left unmatched: 5. The chain's CDR3 is CASSFTQGASNQPQHF. In nucleotides, the CDR3 is TGTGCCAGCAGCTTCACCCAGGGGGCAAGCAATCAGCCCCAGCATTTT.

This clonotype was observed many times. One end of the junction varies from germline; a read error may be responsible. This chain joins TRBV10-3 and TRBJ1-1; tentatively, D is TRBD1 (6 bases). From germline, CDR1 is ENHRY and CDR2 SYGVKD. This CDR3 spans 11 amino acids. This CDR3 reads CAISGDTEAFF. The CDR3 DNA reads TGTGCCATCAGTGGGGACACGGAAGCTTTCTTT.

V usage is TRBV5-1 and J usage is TRBJ2-2, with 11 bases fitting TRBD1. Germline V gives CDR1 SGHRS, CDR2 YFSETQ. The CDR3 contains 17 residues. V trimming: 7 bases; J trimming: 4 bases; junction bases outside the gene matches: 12. CDR3 region: CASSSTAGTGGTGELFF. In nucleotides, the CDR3 is TGCGCCAGCTCGAGTACTGCCGGGACAGGGGGCACCGGGGAGCTGTTTTTT.

The table lists this clonotype with a few counts. The chain joins TRBV27 to TRBJ1-3; D is perhaps TRBD1 (6 bases). The V gene lost 6 bases and the J gene lost 3 bases, with 12 bases spanning the gap. The CDR3 length is 14 residues. CDR1 is MNHEY and CDR2 is SMNVEV in the germline V gene (reference sequence). The CDR3 bases are TGTGCCAGCAGAAACAACAGGGATGGAAACACCATATATTTT. This encodes CASRNNRDGNTIYF.

The rearrangement links TRBV5-5 to TRBJ2-5, with 10 bases fitting TRBD2. V was pared by 0 bases and J by 3 bases, with 5 bases of the junction left unmatched. The CDR3 consists of 16 residues. Per the germline V gene, CDR1 is SGHKS and CDR2 is YYEKEE (reference sequence). Written as DNA, the CDR3 is TGTGCCAGCAGCTTGGGTCTACTAGCGGGGAAAGAGACCCAGTACTTC. Protein: CASSLGLLAGKETQYF.

V usage is TRBV10-2 and J usage is TRBJ1-2; the match to TRBD1 covers 7 bases. Germline V gives CDR1 WSHSY, CDR2 SAAADI. V lost 6 bases to trimming and J lost 0 bases; unmatched junction nucleotides: 7. The CDR3 runs to 15 residues. This CDR3 is CASRRGQPTNYGYTF. CDR3 DNA sequence: TGCGCCAGCAGGAGGGGACAGCCAACTAACTATGGCTACACCTTC.

The chain combines TRBV20-1 with TRBJ1-2; 7 bases match TRBD1. CDR1 and CDR2 from the germline V gene are DFQATT and SNEGSKA (reference sequence). Trimming cost V 1 base and J 2 bases; bases outside gene matches: 1. This CDR3 region has 13 residues. In nucleotides, the CDR3 is TGCAGTGCTAGAGTACAGGGGAACTATGGCTACACCTTC. Translated: CSARVQGNYGYTF.

This clonotype was counted a few times. The rearrangement uses TRBV20-1 and TRBJ2-2; D uncertain. CDR3 size: 13 residues. V shed 3 bases and J shed 1 base, with 6 bases lying between them. CDR1 DFQATT and CDR2 SNEGSKA come from the germline V gene (reference sequence). The CDR3 is CSASWQNTGELFF. The CDR3 region has the DNA TGCAGTGCTAGTTGGCAGAACACCGGGGAGCTGTTTTTT.

The rearrangement links TRBV7-3 to TRBJ2-3, with TRBD2 matching 7 bases. There are 18 residues in the CDR3. V lost 4 bases to trimming and J lost 0 bases; unmatched junction nucleotides: 13. Per the germline V gene, CDR1 is SGHTA and CDR2 is FQGTGA. The DNA for the CDR3 is TGTGCCAGCAGCTCCCTCTCGGGGGGACCGACTAGCACAGATACGCAGTATTTT. Protein product: CASSSLSGGPTSTDTQYF.

The genes are TRBV12-3 or TRBV12-4 and TRBJ2-3; TRBD2 matches 12 bases. The CDR3 runs to 15 residues. J was trimmed by 2 bases and V by 5 bases; bases with no gene match: 2. CDR3 region: CASSGLAGTTDTQYF. DNA of the CDR3: TGTGCCAGCAGTGGACTAGCGGGGACCACAGATACGCAGTATTTT.

The table lists this clonotype with a few counts. The chain recombines TRBV28 with TRBJ2-7, with TRBD2 matching 7 bases. The CDR3 runs to 15 residues. CDR1 and CDR2 (germline): MDHEN, SYDVKM. V gave up 4 bases and J gave up 1 base; unmatched junction bases: 7. Here the CDR3 DNA reads TGTGCCAGCAGTTCCCCCGGGACTACTTCCTACGAGCAGTACGTC. Translated, it gives CASSSPGTTSYEQYV.

The chain has TRBV5-6 and TRBJ1-6; 7 bases line up with TRBD1. The length of the CDR3 is 15 residues. The trim removed 0 bases at V and 10 bases at J, leaving 7 bases unmatched. Germline CDR1 reads SGHDT; CDR2 reads YYEEEE. The CDR3 DNA sequence: TGTGCCAGCAGCTTGGTAGGGGGACAGAACTCACCCCTCCACTTT. Translated, it gives CASSLVGGQNSPLHF.

This rearrangement joins TRBV6-2 or TRBV6-3 to TRBJ2-3; 7 bases map to TRBD1. The length of the CDR3 is 15 residues. From germline, CDR1 is MNHEY and CDR2 SVGEGT. V shed 0 bases and J 4 bases; nucleotides not matched to a gene: 4. CDR3 DNA sequence: TGTGCCAGCAGTTACTCCGTCGACAGGGCAGATACGCAGTATTTT. This codes for CASSYSVDRADTQYF.

This clonotype was counted ten times or more. This chain uses TRBV5-1 with TRBJ2-7; TRBD1 matches 9 bases. With 7 bases clipped from V and 0 bases from J, the junction kept 8 bases outside the gene matches. Per germline, CDR1 SGHRS and CDR2 YFSETQ. This CDR3 comprises 15 residues. The CDR3 region is CASEPGQGGSYEQYF. The CDR3 DNA reads as TGCGCCAGCGAGCCGGGACAGGGAGGCTCCTACGAGCAGTACTTC.

This clonotype appeared many times. The chain combines TRBV20-1 with TRBJ2-3; D is perhaps TRBD1 or TRBD2 (5 bases each). CDR3 length equals 14 residues. V dropped 1 base and J dropped 4 bases, with 12 bases sitting between them. Germline values: CDR1 DFQATT, CDR2 SNEGSKA (reference sequence). The CDR3 bases are TGCAGTGCTAGAGCTATGGGGGTGGCAGATACGCAGTATTTT. It is translated as CSARAMGVADTQYF.

This chain uses TRBV11-3 with TRBJ2-7; weak D call: TRBD1 (5 bases). The CDR3 extends over 14 amino acids. The germline CDR1 and CDR2 sequences are SGHNT and YENEEA. V shed 3 bases and J shed 3 bases, with 12 bases lying between them. The DNA of the CDR3 is TGTGCCAGCAGCTTGGCACAGGATGGCTACGAGCAGTACGTC. Residues: CASSLAQDGYEQYV.

This clonotype was found a few times. This chain links TRBV10-3 with TRBJ2-3, with D possibly TRBD2 on 6 matching bases. The germline V gene encodes CDR1 ENHRY and CDR2 SYGVKD. The CDR3 totals 17 residues. Trimming removed 6 bases at V and 1 base at J, with 20 bases between. As DNA, the CDR3 is TGTGCCATCAGAGGAACCTTGGGGGTAGCGGGCACAGATACGCAGTATTTT. It codes for CAIRGTLGVAGTDTQYF.

Only a few counts were recorded for this clonotype. This chain uses TRBV7-2 with TRBJ1-2; possibly TRBD1 for D (6 bases). This CDR3 is built from 15 residues. The ends were cut back, 5 bases at V and 4 bases at J, with 17 bases in the middle. Germline V gene lookup returns CDR1 SGHTA and CDR2 FQGNSA. CDR3 in DNA: TGTGCCAGCAGCCCCTACGGGGGCCTTACCTATGGCTACACCTTC. The encoded protein is CASSPYGGLTYGYTF.

This clonotype was seen a few times. The V call is TRBV20-1, the J call TRBJ2-5; perhaps TRBD1 as D (6 bases). The V gene's germline CDR1 is DFQATT and CDR2 SNEGSKA (reference sequence). With 5 bases removed from V and 7 bases from J, the gap between germline ends came to 14 bases. The CDR3 sequence is 12 residues long. DNA for the CDR3: TGCAGTGCTGGAACAGGGATAGGGACCCAGTACTTC. Its protein product is CSAGTGIGTQYF.

The chain couples TRBV19 to TRBJ2-5, with 8 bases aligning to TRBD1. CDR3 size: 16 residues. From germline, CDR1 is LNHDA and CDR2 SQIVND (reference sequence). Trimming at V came to 4 bases and at J to 5 bases, leaving 12 bases not matched to a gene. CDR3: CASSRTPGQAGETQYF. CDR3 nucleotides: TGTGCCAGTAGTAGAACTCCGGGACAGGCGGGTGAGACCCAGTACTTC.

The chain uses TRBV2 and TRBJ1-6, with D perhaps TRBD1 (5 bases). This CDR3 comprises 16 residues. With 6 bases removed from V and 9 bases from J, the gap between germline ends came to 21 bases. Germline-derived CDR1 and CDR2 are SNHLY and FYNNEI. CDR3 region: CASRGTGTTGSSPLHF. CDR3 bases: TGTGCCAGCAGAGGGACCGGGACCACCGGGTCTTCACCCCTCCACTTT.

This clonotype was seen only a few times. CDR3 nucleotide sequence: TGTGCCAGCAGAATGATGGGGTCGGGAGAGACCCAGTACTTC. Its translation: CASRMMGSGETQYF. The genes are TRBV28 and TRBJ2-5; no firm D call. The ends were cut back, 6 bases at V and 4 bases at J, with 15 bases in the middle. The CDR3 length is 14 residues. The germline CDR1 and CDR2 sequences are MDHEN and SYDVKM.

J is TRBJ1-2 and V is TRBV5-1; 10 bases align to TRBD1. Germline V lookup: CDR1 SGHRS, CDR2 YFSETQ. The CDR3 extends over 16 amino acids. V shed 5 bases and J 4 bases; nucleotides not matched to a gene: 11. The CDR3 DNA reads as TGCGCCAGCAGACCGACCGGGACAGGGGCGGTCTATGGCTACACCTTC. This codes for CASRPTGTGAVYGYTF.

This clonotype was seen a handful of times. The CDR3 DNA is TGCAGTGCGAAGAGGACAGGGGGCAGGCAGCCCCAGCATTTT. It is translated as CSAKRTGGRQPQHF. The chain has TRBV20-1 and TRBJ1-5; 11 bases agree with TRBD1. Germline CDR1 is DFQATT and CDR2 is SNEGSKA (reference sequence). V lost 6 bases to trimming and J lost 7 bases; unmatched junction nucleotides: 8. This CDR3 contains 14 residues.

The chain is built from TRBV7-6 and TRBJ2-5, with TRBD2 identical over 14 bases. This CDR3 is 16 amino acids long. Per the germline V gene, CDR1 is SGHVS and CDR2 is FNYEAQ. The V gene end was trimmed by 5 bases and the J gene end by 4 bases; junction bases not matched to a gene: 6. The CDR3 spells CASSRTSGGFGETQYF. The CDR3 coding sequence is TGTGCCAGCAGCAGGACTAGCGGGGGGTTCGGAGAGACCCAGTACTTC.

The chain joins TRBV28 to TRBJ2-7; D not resolved. This CDR3 is 13 amino acids long. Per the germline V gene, CDR1 is MDHEN and CDR2 is SYDVKM. The V gene lost 3 bases and the J gene lost 10 bases, with 16 bases spanning the gap. The CDR3 DNA reads as TGTGCCAGCAGTTTCCTGGGATCTTCGTACCAGTACGTC. Its protein product is CASSFLGSSYQYV.

This chain uses TRBV12-3 or TRBV12-4 with TRBJ1-3; D is unresolved. The V end lost 6 bases, the J end lost 0 bases, and 15 bases lay between the germline ends. The CDR3 is 16 residues long. CDR3 sequence reads: CASSPGSPGSGNTIYF. For the CDR3, the DNA is TGTGCCAGCAGCCCAGGAAGCCCAGGCTCTGGAAACACCATATATTTT.

A few counts support this clonotype. The chain has TRBV10-2 and TRBJ2-1, with D tentatively TRBD1 (5 bases). V lost 8 bases to trimming and J lost 5 bases, with 16 bases between them. Germline assignment: CDR1 WSHSY and CDR2 SAAADI. This CDR3 spans 14 amino acids. The CDR3 DNA reads as TGCGCCAGCTCACAGGTTTCGGCGGACAATGAGCAGTTCTTC. The encoded protein is CASSQVSADNEQFF.

This clonotype came up a few times. The rearrangement links TRBV7-9 to TRBJ2-1; 12 nucleotides line up with TRBD1. Germline assignment: CDR1 SEHNR and CDR2 FQNEAQ (reference sequence). J was trimmed by 8 bases and V by 5 bases; bases with no gene match: 4. CDR3 length: 14 amino acids. CDR3 sequence (DNA): TGTGCCAGCAGCCCGGGACAGGGGGCTGATGAGCAGTTCTTC. Translation gives CASSPGQGADEQFF.

This clonotype was picked up many times. The chain couples TRBV21-1 to TRBJ1-3; TRBD1 reflects the table's D call only, with no check against the DNA. TRBV21-1 has pseudogene status. There are 18 residues in the CDR3. This CDR3 is CASSKARQGRGSGNTIYF. DNA for the CDR3: TGTGCCAGCAGCAAAGCGCGACAGGGGCGAGGCTCTGGAAACACCATATATTTT.